These T cell receptor beta chains were read from a single sample in a study of vaccination and CD4 T cells after COVID-19. TCRdb recomputed calls from the PCR reads with MiXCR, one row per CDR3 protein. The data contain under 20,000 distinct CDR3 sequences, roughly 78% of them singletons. Antigen specificity for these receptors is unknown. This specimen consisted of CD4+ T cells from blood, cultured in vitro, obtained after SARS-CoV-2 vaccination. All receptors come from a human donor who received a COVID-19 vaccine. The CDR3 runs from the conserved cysteine through the conserved F or W. Fields, in order: clone size, V gene, D gene, J gene, CDR3 protein, CDR3 DNA. The D gene is left open where the match is weak. Clone size is stated in some rows and not others, as once, few, many or a class when expanded.

size: few; V: TRBV30; D: NA; J: TRBJ2-7; CDR3: CAWTVRRILSEQYF; DNA: TGTGCCTGGACTGTTCGCAGGATACTCAGTGAGCAGTACTTC
size: NA; V: TRBV12-3/TRBV12-4; D: NA; J: TRBJ2-1; CDR3: CASSRRREQFF; DNA: TGTGCCAGCAGTCGGCGCCGGGAGCAGTTCTTC
size: NA; V: TRBV6-1; D: TRBD1; J: TRBJ2-5; CDR3: CASRQIWTGGQETQYF; DNA: TGTGCCAGCAGGCAAATTTGGACAGGCGGCCAAGAGACCCAGTACTTC
size: NA; V: TRBV2; D: TRBD1; J: TRBJ1-5; CDR3: CASRGTGGRHQPQHF; DNA: TGTGCCAGCAGGGGGACAGGGGGTCGGCATCAGCCCCAGCATTTT
size: few; V: TRBV20-1; D: TRBD1; J: TRBJ1-2; CDR3: CSATLDRGQDYGYTF; DNA: TGCAGTGCTACTTTAGACAGGGGGCAAGACTATGGCTACACCTTC
size: NA; V: TRBV6-1; D: NA; J: TRBJ1-3; CDR3: CASRRGQSSGNTIYF; DNA: TGTGCCAGCAGGAGGGGACAATCCTCTGGAAACACCATATATTTT
size: NA; V: TRBV30; D: TRBD1; J: TRBJ2-5; CDR3: CAWSVGGGETQYF; DNA: TGTGCCTGGAGTGTAGGGGGCGGAGAGACCCAGTACTTC
size: few; V: TRBV24-1; D: NA; J: TRBJ1-6; CDR3: CATSAGSDPNSPLHF; DNA: TGTGCCACCAGTGCGGGGAGCGATCCAAATTCACCCCTCCACTTT
size: NA; V: TRBV15; D: NA; J: TRBJ1-6; CDR3: CATSRDLVTADSPLHF; DNA: TGTGCCACCAGCAGAGATCTGGTGACAGCTGATTCACCCCTCCACTTT
size: NA; V: TRBV19; D: NA; J: TRBJ1-5; CDR3: CASKRLAPDQPQHF; DNA: TGTGCCAGTAAAAGGTTGGCCCCCGATCAGCCCCAGCATTTT
size: NA; V: TRBV7-6; D: NA; J: TRBJ1-1; CDR3: CASSPDRYTEAFF; DNA: TGTGCCAGCAGCCCTGACCGGTACACTGAAGCTTTCTTT
size: NA; V: TRBV10-1; D: NA; J: TRBJ2-3; CDR3: CASSETASSTQYF; DNA: TGCGCCAGCAGTGAAACGGCTTCAAGTACGCAGTATTTT
size: NA; V: TRBV6-5; D: NA; J: TRBJ1-1; CDR3: CASSYSRGPVNTEAFF; DNA: TGTGCCAGCAGTTACTCACGGGGGCCTGTGAACACTGAAGCTTTCTTT
size: NA; V: TRBV2; D: NA; J: TRBJ1-6; CDR3: CASHKDGTNNSPLHF; DNA: TGTGCCAGCCATAAGGACGGAACCAATAATTCACCCCTCCACTTT
size: few; V: TRBV15; D: NA; J: TRBJ1-5; CDR3: CATSRAGGVNQPQHF; DNA: TGTGCCACCAGCAGAGCGGGAGGGGTTAATCAGCCCCAGCATTTT
size: NA; V: TRBV10-3; D: NA; J: TRBJ2-6; CDR3: CAIRAETGTRLSGANVLTF; DNA: TGTGCCATCAGGGCGGAGACCGGGACACGCTTGTCCGGGGCCAACGTCCTGACTTTC
size: NA; V: TRBV4-2; D: NA; J: TRBJ1-1; CDR3: CASSQIWVSNTEAFF; DNA: TGTGCCAGCAGCCAAATTTGGGTTTCGAACACTGAAGCTTTCTTT
size: NA; V: TRBV14; D: NA; J: TRBJ1-2; CDR3: CASSLPGGVDGYTF; DNA: TGTGCCAGCAGCCTCCCCGGTGGGGTAGATGGCTACACCTTC
size: few; V: TRBV12-3/TRBV12-4; D: NA; J: TRBJ1-2; CDR3: CASSSNRVGGYTF; DNA: TGTGCCAGCAGTTCCAACAGGGTAGGTGGCTACACCTTC
size: NA; V: TRBV6-1; D: NA; J: TRBJ1-6; CDR3: CASSDRPDSPLHF; DNA: TGTGCCAGCAGTGACCGACCGGATTCACCCCTCCACTTT
size: NA; V: TRBV6-5; D: TRBD1; J: TRBJ2-7; CDR3: CASSSTGTGTYEQYF; DNA: TGTGCCAGCAGTTCCACCGGGACAGGGACCTACGAGCAGTACTTC
size: few; V: TRBV7-9; D: NA; J: TRBJ2-5; CDR3: CASSLAFETQYF; DNA: TGTGCCAGCAGCTTAGCATTCGAGACCCAGTACTTC
size: NA; V: TRBV7-6; D: TRBD2; J: TRBJ2-7; CDR3: CASSFDRGTLAGEGEQYF; DNA: TGTGCCAGCAGCTTCGACAGGGGCACACTAGCGGGGGAAGGCGAGCAGTACTTC
size: NA; V: TRBV18; D: TRBD1; J: TRBJ1-5; CDR3: CASSSDRDYSNQPQHF; DNA: TGTGCCAGCTCATCGGACAGGGATTATAGCAATCAGCCCCAGCATTTT
size: NA; V: TRBV2; D: NA; J: TRBJ2-1; CDR3: CASSEAILADRNEQFF; DNA: TGTGCCAGCAGTGAAGCAATTCTAGCGGACAGGAATGAGCAGTTCTTC
size: NA; V: TRBV24-1; D: NA; J: TRBJ1-4; CDR3: CATSDSQGINEKLFF; DNA: TGTGCCACCAGTGATTCCCAGGGGATAAATGAAAAACTGTTTTTT